One T cell receptor (beta chain) is described in this entry. Its antigen is unknown. These data come from a study of cytomegalovirus exposure and HLA in healthy donors. V was clipped by 1 base and J by 7 bases; unmatched bases: 2. Looked up from germline, CDR1 is LGHNA and CDR2 is YSLEER. There are 15 residues in the CDR3. Study outcomes and limitations: In a later analysis, DRB1 alleles had the most associated TCRs; HLA-C alleles the fewest. Reports showed the classifier diagnosing cytomegalovirus status with high specificity and sensitivity. For most subjects, TCR beta sequences were reported to predict HLA-A and HLA-B alleles with accuracy.

PCR was performed using 60 Vbeta and 13 Jbeta primers. Assay: immunoSEQ multiplex PCR; the TCRdb copy retains only in-frame clones and omits some. This sample's table reports about 58,000 clones. The clonotype was recovered from a male donor in good health and CMV-seronegative. The chain combines TRBV4-3 with TRBJ1-4, with TRBD1 identical over 11 bases. Sequencing was performed on PBMCs. The CDR3, as DNA: TGCGCCAGCAGCCAAGGGGACAGGGGGATTGAAAAACTGTTTTTT. This gives the protein CASSQGDRGIEKLFF.